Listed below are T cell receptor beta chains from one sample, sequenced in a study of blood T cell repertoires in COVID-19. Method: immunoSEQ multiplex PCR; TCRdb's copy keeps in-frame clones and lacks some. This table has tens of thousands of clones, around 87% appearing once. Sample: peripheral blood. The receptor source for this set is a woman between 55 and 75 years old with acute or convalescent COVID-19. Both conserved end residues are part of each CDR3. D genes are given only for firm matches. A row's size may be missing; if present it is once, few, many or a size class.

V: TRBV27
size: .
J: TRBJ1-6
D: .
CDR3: CASSFGRGNSPLHF
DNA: TGTGCCAGCAGTTTTGGGAGGGGTAATTCACCCCTCCACTTT

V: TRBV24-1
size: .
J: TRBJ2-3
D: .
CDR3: CATSDVAGPDTQYF
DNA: TGTGCCACCAGTGATGTCGCGGGCCCAGATACGCAGTATTTT

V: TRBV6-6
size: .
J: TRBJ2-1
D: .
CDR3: CASSPTGMVYNEQFF
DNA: TGTGCCAGCAGCCCTACCGGGATGGTCTACAATGAGCAGTTCTTC

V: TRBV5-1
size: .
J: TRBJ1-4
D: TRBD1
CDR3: CASSLRQGANEKLFF
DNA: TGCGCCAGCAGCTTGCGACAGGGGGCAAATGAAAAACTGTTTTTT

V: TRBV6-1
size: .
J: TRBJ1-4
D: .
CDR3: CASSYDGPTNEKLFF
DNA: TGTGCCAGCAGCTATGATGGGCCAACTAATGAAAAACTGTTTTTT

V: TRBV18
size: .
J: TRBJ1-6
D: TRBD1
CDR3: CASSRDGQGALPNSPLHF
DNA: TGTGCCAGCTCACGGGATGGACAGGGGGCGCTCCCTAATTCACCCCTCCACTTT

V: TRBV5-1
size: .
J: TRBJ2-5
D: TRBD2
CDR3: CASSLSVFTSGGQETQYF
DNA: TGCGCCAGCAGCTTGAGTGTCTTCACCAGCGGGGGGCAAGAGACCCAGTACTTC

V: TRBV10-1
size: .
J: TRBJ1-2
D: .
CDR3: CASSESRKQPDYGYTF
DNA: TGCGCCAGCAGTGAGTCAAGGAAACAGCCCGACTATGGCTACACCTTC

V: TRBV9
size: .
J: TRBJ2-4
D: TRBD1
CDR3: CASSVATGTGLAGGKNIQYF
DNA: TGTGCCAGCAGCGTAGCTACAGGGACAGGGTTAGCCGGGGGCAAAAACATTCAGTACTTC

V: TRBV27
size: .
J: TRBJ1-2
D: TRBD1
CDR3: CASSWTGTGGGYGYTF
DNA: TGTGCCAGCAGTTGGACCGGGACAGGAGGGGGTTATGGCTACACCTTC

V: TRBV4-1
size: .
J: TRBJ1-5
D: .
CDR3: CASSQALGHQPQHF
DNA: TGCGCCAGCAGCCAAGCCCTGGGCCATCAGCCCCAGCATTTT

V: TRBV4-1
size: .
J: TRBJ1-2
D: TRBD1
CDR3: CASSQAGTATYGYTF
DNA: TGCGCCAGCAGCCAAGCCGGGACAGCGACTTATGGCTACACCTTC

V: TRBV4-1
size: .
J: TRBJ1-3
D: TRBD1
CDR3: CASSQERTTGAGNTIYF
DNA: TGCGCCAGCAGCCAAGAAAGGACGACAGGGGCTGGAAACACCATATATTTT

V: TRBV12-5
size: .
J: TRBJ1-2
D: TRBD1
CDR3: CASEPGQTDPNYGYTF
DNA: TGTGCTAGTGAACCGGGACAGACGGACCCTAACTATGGCTACACCTTC

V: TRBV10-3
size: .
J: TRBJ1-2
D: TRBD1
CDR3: CATQGGSNYGYTF
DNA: TGTGCCACACAGGGGGGGTCTAACTATGGCTACACCTTC

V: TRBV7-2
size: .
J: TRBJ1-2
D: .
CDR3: CASSPLGRSDGYTF
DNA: TGTGCCAGCAGCCCCTTGGGCCGTTCGGATGGCTACACCTTC

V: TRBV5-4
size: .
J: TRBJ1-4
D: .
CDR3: CASSLSMQGREKLFF
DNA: TGTGCCAGCAGCTTGTCTATGCAGGGTCGAGAAAAACTGTTTTTT

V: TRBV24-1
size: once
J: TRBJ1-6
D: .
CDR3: CATSRGGDYSPLHF
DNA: TGTGCCACCAGCCGGGGGGGTGACTATTCACCCCTCCACTTT

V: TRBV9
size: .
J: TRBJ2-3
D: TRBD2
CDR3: CASSVGPSGADTQYF
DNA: TGTGCCAGCAGCGTCGGTCCTAGCGGCGCAGATACGCAGTATTTT

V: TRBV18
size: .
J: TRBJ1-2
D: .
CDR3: CASSPTQGQGYTF
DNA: TGTGCCAGCTCACCTACCCAGGGCCAGGGCTACACCTTC

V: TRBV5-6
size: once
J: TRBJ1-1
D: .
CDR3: CASSPRLAAEAFF
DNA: TGTGCCAGCAGCCCCCGACTCGCCGCTGAAGCTTTCTTT

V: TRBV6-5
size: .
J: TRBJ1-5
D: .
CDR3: CATGQNSNQPQHF
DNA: TGTGCCACCGGACAGAATAGCAATCAGCCCCAGCATTTT

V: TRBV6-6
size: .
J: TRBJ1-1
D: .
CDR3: CASTLGAVNTEAFF
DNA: TGTGCCAGCACCCTAGGGGCGGTGAACACTGAAGCTTTCTTT

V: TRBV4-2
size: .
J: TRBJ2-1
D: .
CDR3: CASSQERGDEQFF
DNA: TGTGCCAGCAGCCAAGAACGAGGCGATGAGCAGTTCTTC

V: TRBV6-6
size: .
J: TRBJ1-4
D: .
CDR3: CASSYIRSGEKLFF
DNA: TGTGCCAGCAGTTACATTCGGTCGGGGGAAAAACTGTTTTTT

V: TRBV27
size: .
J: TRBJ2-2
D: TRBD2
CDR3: CASRAGGYTGELFF
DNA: TGTGCCAGCAGAGCGGGGGGTTACACCGGGGAGCTGTTTTTT

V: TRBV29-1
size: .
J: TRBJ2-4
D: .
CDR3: CSVGSGRDSIQYF
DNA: TGCAGCGTTGGGTCGGGGCGGGATAGCATTCAGTACTTC

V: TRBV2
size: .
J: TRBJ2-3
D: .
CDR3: CASSAGFRVATQYF
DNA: TGTGCCAGCAGTGCGGGTTTTCGAGTGGCTACGCAGTATTTT

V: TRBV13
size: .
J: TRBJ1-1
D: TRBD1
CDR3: CASSLGRGLGNTEAFF
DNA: TGTGCCAGCAGCTTAGGCAGGGGGCTAGGGAACACTGAAGCTTTCTTT

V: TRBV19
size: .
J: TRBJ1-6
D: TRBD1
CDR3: CASSLQGAWSPLHF
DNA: TGTGCCAGTAGTCTTCAGGGGGCTTGGTCACCCCTCCACTTT

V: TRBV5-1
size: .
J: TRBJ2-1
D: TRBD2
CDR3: CASSPAGTRHNEQFF
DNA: TGCGCCAGCAGCCCCGCCGGGACTAGACACAATGAGCAGTTCTTC

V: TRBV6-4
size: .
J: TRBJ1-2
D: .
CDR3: CASSDTKSGYTF
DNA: TGTGCCAGCAGTGATACTAAGAGCGGCTACACCTTC

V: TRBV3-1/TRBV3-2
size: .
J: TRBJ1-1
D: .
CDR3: CASSQEPGWPEAFF
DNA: TGTGCCAGCAGCCAAGAGCCGGGATGGCCTGAAGCTTTCTTT

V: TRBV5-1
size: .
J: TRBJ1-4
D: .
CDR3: CASSGGLPGEKLFF
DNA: TGCGCCAGCAGCGGTGGACTACCGGGTGAAAAACTGTTTTTT

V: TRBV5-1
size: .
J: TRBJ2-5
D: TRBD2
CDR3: CASTRTSGIQETQYF
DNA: TGCGCCAGCACGAGGACTAGCGGGATCCAAGAGACCCAGTACTTC

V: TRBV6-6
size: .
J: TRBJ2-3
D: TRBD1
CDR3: CASSYGDRGLGDTQYF
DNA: TGTGCCAGCAGTTATGGCGACAGGGGGCTTGGAGATACGCAGTATTTT

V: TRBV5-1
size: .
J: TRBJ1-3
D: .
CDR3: CASSIGGSGNTIYF
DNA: TGCGCCAGCAGCATAGGGGGCTCTGGAAACACCATATATTTT

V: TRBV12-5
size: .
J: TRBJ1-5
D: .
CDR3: CASGLATGGNQPQHF
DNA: TGTGCTAGTGGTTTGGCAACGGGGGGAAATCAGCCCCAGCATTTT

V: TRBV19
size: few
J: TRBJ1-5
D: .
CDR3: CASSIDLSPVSNQPQHF
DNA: TGTGCCAGTAGTATAGATCTATCCCCGGTGAGCAATCAGCCCCAGCATTTT

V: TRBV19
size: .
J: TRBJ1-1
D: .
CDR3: CASSTAGDTEAFF
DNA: TGTGCCAGTAGTACAGCAGGGGACACTGAAGCTTTCTTT

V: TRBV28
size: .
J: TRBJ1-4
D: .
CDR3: CATRGATNEKLFF
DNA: TGTGCCACTCGGGGGGCAACTAATGAAAAACTGTTTTTT

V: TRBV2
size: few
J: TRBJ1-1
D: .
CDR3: CASSPTEGAFF
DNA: TGTGCCAGCAGTCCCACGGAGGGAGCTTTCTTT

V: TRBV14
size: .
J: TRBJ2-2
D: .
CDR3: CASSLPQGGTGELFF
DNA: TGTGCCAGCAGCCTTCCCCAGGGAGGCACCGGGGAGCTGTTTTTT